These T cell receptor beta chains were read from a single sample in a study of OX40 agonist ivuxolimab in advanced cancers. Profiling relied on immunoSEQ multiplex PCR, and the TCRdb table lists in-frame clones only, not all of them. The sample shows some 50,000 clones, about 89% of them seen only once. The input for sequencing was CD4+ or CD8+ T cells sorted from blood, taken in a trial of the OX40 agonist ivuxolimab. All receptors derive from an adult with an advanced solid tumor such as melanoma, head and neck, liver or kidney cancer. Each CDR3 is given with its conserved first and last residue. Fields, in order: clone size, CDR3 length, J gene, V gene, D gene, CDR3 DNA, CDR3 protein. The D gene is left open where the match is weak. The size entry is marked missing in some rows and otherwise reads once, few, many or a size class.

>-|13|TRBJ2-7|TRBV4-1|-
TGCGCCAGCAGCCAAGTAGGACTCTACGAGCAGTACTTC
CASSQVGLYEQYF
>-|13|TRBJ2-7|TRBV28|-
TGTGCCAGCAGTCCTACGAGCTCCTACGAGCAGTACTTC
CASSPTSSYEQYF
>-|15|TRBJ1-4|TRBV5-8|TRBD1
TGTGCCAGCAGCTCGTACAGGGGGCCGGCAGAAAAACTGTTTTTT
CASSSYRGPAEKLFF
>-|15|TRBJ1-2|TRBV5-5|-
TGTGCCAGCAGCTTGGAGACAGCCCCAGGTTATGGCTACACCTTC
CASSLETAPGYGYTF
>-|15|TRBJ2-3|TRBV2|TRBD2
TGTGCCAGGGGGCTAGCGGGAGGAAATACAGATACGCAGTATTTT
CARGLAGGNTDTQYF
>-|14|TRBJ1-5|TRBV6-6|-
TGTGCCAGCAGTCCACAGGATCGCAATCAGCCCCAGCATTTT
CASSPQDRNQPQHF
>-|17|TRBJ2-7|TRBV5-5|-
TGTGCCAGCAGCTTCGTTCATGGGGACGGAGTTTCCTACGAGCAGTACTTC
CASSFVHGDGVSYEQYF
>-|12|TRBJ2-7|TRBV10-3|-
TGTGCCATCGGAGCAGCATCCTACGAGCAGTACTTC
CAIGAASYEQYF
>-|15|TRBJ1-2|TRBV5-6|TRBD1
TGTGCCAGCAGCTATGGGACAGGGGGCGGCTATGGCTACACCTTC
CASSYGTGGGYGYTF
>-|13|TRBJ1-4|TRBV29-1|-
TGCAGCCCAGGCGCAAAGTTAGTTGAAAAACTGTTTTTT
CSPGAKLVEKLFF
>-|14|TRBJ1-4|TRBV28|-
TGTGCCAGCAGTCAGCGGGGGCGCTTAGAAAAACTGTTTTTT
CASSQRGRLEKLFF
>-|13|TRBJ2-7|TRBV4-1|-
TGTGCCAGCAGCCAAGGGGTCATCTACGAGCAGTACTTC
CASSQGVIYEQYF
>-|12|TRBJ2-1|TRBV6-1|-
TGTGCCACGGGGCTAGTCGGCAATGAGCAGTTCTTC
CATGLVGNEQFF
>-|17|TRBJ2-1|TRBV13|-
TGTGCCAGCAGCTTAGAGAATGGGCTAGCAGGCGAGAATGAGCAGTTCTTC
CASSLENGLAGENEQFF
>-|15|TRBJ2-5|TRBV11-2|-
TGTGCCAGCAGCTCACCCACAGGGGGGGAAGAGACCCAGTACTTC
CASSSPTGGEETQYF
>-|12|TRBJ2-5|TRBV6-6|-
TGTGCCAGCGCACCGGGGGGCGAGACCCAGTACTTC
CASAPGGETQYF
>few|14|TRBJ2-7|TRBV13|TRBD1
TGTGCCAGCAGCTTAGGACAGGGGCTAAGGGAGCAGTACTTC
CASSLGQGLREQYF
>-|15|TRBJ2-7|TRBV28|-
TGTGCCAGCAGTTTTCGAGGGGCACAAGCCTACGAGCAGTACTTC
CASSFRGAQAYEQYF
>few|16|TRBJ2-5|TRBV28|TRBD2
TGTGCCAGCAGTTTAGGAGCGGGAACCTTCCAAGAGACCCAGTACTTC
CASSLGAGTFQETQYF
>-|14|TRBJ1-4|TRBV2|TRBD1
TGTGCCAGCAGTGTGGACAGGGGTAATGAAAAACTGTTTTTT
CASSVDRGNEKLFF
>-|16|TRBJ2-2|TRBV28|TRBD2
TGTGCCAGCAGTTTTGTGGCGGGGGATGACACCGGGGAGCTGTTTTTT
CASSFVAGDDTGELFF
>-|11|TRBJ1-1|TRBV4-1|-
TGCGCCAGCAGCCAAGATCGAGAAGCTTTCTTT
CASSQDREAFF
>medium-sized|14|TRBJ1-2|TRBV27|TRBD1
TGTGCCAGCAGTTCCTGGGACAGGGAAGGGGGCTACACCTTC
CASSSWDREGGYTF
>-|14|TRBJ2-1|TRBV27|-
TGTGCCAGCAGTGAGGCAAGTGCGGGCAATGAGCAGTTCTTC
CASSEASAGNEQFF
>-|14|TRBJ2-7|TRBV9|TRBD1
TGTGCCAGCAGCGTAGGCGACAGGGTTGGCGAGCAGTACTTC
CASSVGDRVGEQYF
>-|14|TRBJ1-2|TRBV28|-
TGTGCCAGCAGTTCCCAAGGGGACTACTATGGCTACACCTTC
CASSSQGDYYGYTF
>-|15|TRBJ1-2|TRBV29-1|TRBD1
TGCAGCGTTGGTTACACAGGGGGGAATGACTATGGCTACACCTTC
CSVGYTGGNDYGYTF
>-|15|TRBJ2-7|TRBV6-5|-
TGTGCCAGCAGTTACTCGAGGAGTGGACCCAACGAGCAGTACTTC
CASSYSRSGPNEQYF
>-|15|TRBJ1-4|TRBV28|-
TGTGCCAGCAGTCACCCCCGGGACGCTAATGAAAAACTGTTTTTT
CASSHPRDANEKLFF
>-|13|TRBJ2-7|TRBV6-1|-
TGTGCCAGCAGTGAAGGGCAGTTCTACGAGCAGTACTTC
CASSEGQFYEQYF
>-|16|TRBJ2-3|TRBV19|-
TGTGCCAGTAGTATAGAGGGGGGTAGTGGCGCAGATACGCAGTATTTT
CASSIEGGSGADTQYF
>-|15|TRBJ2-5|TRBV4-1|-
TGCGCCAGCAGCATGGGGATAACCCGAGCAGAGACCCAGTACTTC
CASSMGITRAETQYF
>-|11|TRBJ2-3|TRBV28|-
TGTGCCAGCGGATCGTCAGATACGCAGTATTTT
CASGSSDTQYF
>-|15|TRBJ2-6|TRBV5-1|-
TGCGCCAGCAGCCTCTGGGGCGCTGGGGCCAACGTCCTGACTTTC
CASSLWGAGANVLTF